These 17 T cell receptor beta chains came from one sample sequenced in a study of T cell repertoires in cytomegalovirus infection. TCRdb re-called the reads through MiXCR, storing one row per CDR3 protein. The profile shows approximately 630,000 distinct CDR3 sequences, roughly a quarter of them singletons. The sequenced sample consisted of CD8+ T cells from PBMCs. The receptors originated from a human donor in good health (CMV status not recorded). Some clones in this sample may be carry-over from other donors' samples.

This clonotype was seen a handful of times. The CDR3 loop is CASSHPGTGDWETQYF. CDR3 in DNA: TGTGCCAGCAGCCATCCCGGGACAGGGGATTGGGAGACCCAGTACTTC. This chain uses TRBV14 with TRBJ2-5, with 10 bases matching TRBD1. V shed 3 bases and J 5 bases; nucleotides not matched to a gene: 9. This CDR3 contains 16 residues. The V gene's germline CDR1 is SGHDN and CDR2 FVKESK.

The V and J genes are TRBV2 and TRBJ2-3, with D unresolved. The CDR3 sequence is 13 residues long. Germline V gives CDR1 SNHLY, CDR2 FYNNEI. V was shortened by 8 bases and J by 1 base, with 10 bases between the two germline ends. The CDR3 nucleotides read TGTGCCAGCGAGGCAGAAGGCACAGATACGCAGTATTTT. Protein sequence: CASEAEGTDTQYF. Full variable domain (outside the CDR3, taken from reference TRBV2 and TRBJ2-3): EPEVTQTPSHQVTQMGQEVILRCVPISNHLYFYWYRQILGQKVEFLVSFYNNEISEKSEIFDDQFSVERPDGSNFTLKIRSTKLEDSAMYFCASEAEGTDTQYFGPGTRLTVL.

Details on this clonotype: Just one base apart from a much larger clone, this may be a read error. The rearrangement joins TRBV10-3 to TRBJ2-6; 10 bases map to TRBD1. The J segment lost 0 bases and the V segment lost 6 bases, leaving 2 bases of the junction unmatched. CDR1 is ENHRY and CDR2 is SYGVKD in the germline V gene. The CDR3 covers 16 residues. The CDR3 sequence is CAIRGTGDSGANVLTF. The CDR3 nucleotides read TGTGCCATCAGAGGGACAGGGGACTCTGGGGCCAACGTCCTGACTTTC.

This clonotype was seen a few times. This rearrangement joins TRBV7-6 to TRBJ1-1; possibly TRBD1 for D (5 bases). Trimming stripped 6 bases from V and 1 base from J, with 12 bases between. This CDR3 is 14 amino acids long. Germline values: CDR1 SGHVS, CDR2 FNYEAQ. The CDR3 spells CASSAGTGNTEAFF. CDR3 in DNA: TGTGCCAGCAGTGCCGGAACAGGGAACACTGAAGCTTTCTTT.

This chain uses TRBV6-2 or TRBV6-3 with TRBJ1-5; D may be TRBD1 (5 bases). Trimming cost V 2 bases and J 5 bases, with 16 bases left between them. The CDR3 extends over 16 amino acids. Germline CDR1 is MNHEY and CDR2 is SVGEGT. The CDR3 sequence is CASSYPGRGFDQPQHF. The CDR3 DNA sequence: TGTGCCAGCAGTTACCCCGGGAGGGGTTTCGATCAGCCCCAGCATTTT.

This clonotype was counted between two and nine times. This chain links TRBV28 with TRBJ2-5; 8 bases fit TRBD1. Trimming took 4 bases from V and 4 from J; bases not matched to a gene: 5. This CDR3 region has 14 residues. Germline CDR1 and CDR2: MDHEN and SYDVKM. CDR3 bases: TGTGCCAGCAGTTCCCGGACAGGGATAGAGACCCAGTACTTC. Amino acids: CASSSRTGIETQYF.

This clonotype came up a few times. The chain employs TRBV7-9 and TRBJ2-1; 12 bases are a match to TRBD2. Per the germline V gene, CDR1 is SEHNR and CDR2 is FQNEAQ (reference sequence). V lost 6 bases and J lost 9; bases outside the gene matches: 9. CDR3 length equals 15 residues. The CDR3 region is CASSSSGGARAEQFF. The CDR3 coding sequence is TGTGCCAGCAGTTCTAGCGGGGGGGCGCGCGCTGAGCAGTTCTTC.

This clonotype appeared many times. The genes are TRBV7-9 and TRBJ1-2, with 7 positions matching TRBD1. The V gene end was trimmed by 7 bases and the J gene end by 10 bases; junction bases not matched to a gene: 15. The CDR3 loop spans 14 amino acids. Germline CDR1 and CDR2: SEHNR and FQNEAQ (reference sequence). CDR3: CASTIGGRPDAYTF. The CDR3 DNA follows: TGTGCCAGCACAATAGGGGGCAGGCCTGACGCCTACACCTTC.

This clonotype showed up many times. The V call is TRBV6-5, the J call TRBJ2-1; 11 positions match TRBD1. Looked up from germline, CDR1 is MNHEY and CDR2 is SVGAGI. Trimming cost V 3 bases and J 4 bases; bases outside gene matches: 5. CDR3 length equals 16 residues. The CDR3 region is CASSYGDRGGYNEQFF. CDR3 DNA: TGTGCCAGCAGTTATGGGGACAGGGGGGGTTACAATGAGCAGTTCTTC.

This clonotype turned up a few times. The chain combines TRBV29-1 with TRBJ2-1, with unresolved D. The CDR3 consists of 10 residues. Germline V gene sequence: CDR1 SQVTM, CDR2 ANQGSEA. Trimming stripped 1 base from V and 8 bases from J, with 3 bases between. The CDR3 DNA is TGCAGCGTTGAAGTCGATGAGCAGTTCTTC. Its protein product is CSVEVDEQFF.

This clonotype was counted at least ten times. The rearrangement joins TRBV28 to TRBJ2-5; D is undetermined. CDR3 length equals 17 residues. CDR1 is MDHEN and CDR2 is SYDVKM in the germline V gene. V shed 3 bases and J shed 0 bases, with 17 bases lying between them. The CDR3 region has the DNA TGTGCCAGCAGTTTGGCCCCAGCTGACCCGTACCAAGAGACCCAGTACTTC. Amino acid sequence: CASSLAPADPYQETQYF.

J is TRBJ2-1 and V is TRBV28, with D uncertain. The CDR3 runs to 14 residues. The V end lost 2 bases, the J end lost 4 bases, and 9 bases lay between the germline ends. The germline V gene encodes CDR1 MDHEN and CDR2 SYDVKM. The CDR3: CASSLRAEYNEQFF. The CDR3 nucleotides are TGTGCCAGCAGTTTAAGGGCAGAGTACAATGAGCAGTTCTTC.

The chain combines TRBV25-1 with TRBJ2-7; no firm D call. Germline values: CDR1 MGHDK, CDR2 SYGVNS. CDR3 length: 13 amino acids. Between the trimmed V and J ends, which lost 6 bases and 2 bases, there was a span of 11 bases. The CDR3 DNA follows: TGTGCCAGCAGGACACAGAGAACCTACGAGCAGTACTTC. As protein: CASRTQRTYEQYF.

There are many counts of this clonotype. The chain combines TRBV7-9 with TRBJ1-1; 7 positions agree with TRBD1. This CDR3 has 17 amino acids. CDR1 is SEHNR and CDR2 is FQNEAQ in the germline V gene (reference sequence). V trimming: 4 bases; J trimming: 4 bases; junction bases outside the gene matches: 15. The CDR3 here is CASSSRDSHVRGTEAFF. The CDR3 DNA reads TGTGCCAGCAGCTCCCGGGACAGCCACGTTAGGGGCACTGAAGCTTTCTTT. The full variable domain, with the rest looked up from reference TRBV7-9 and TRBJ1-1, is DTGVSQNPRHKITKRGQNVTFRCDPISEHNRLYWYRQTLGQGPEFLTYFQNEAQLEKSRLLSDRFSAERPKGSFSTLEIQRTEQGDSAMYLCASSSRDSHVRGTEAFFGQGTRLTVV.

This rearrangement joins TRBV20-1 to TRBJ2-7; D is unresolved. The CDR3 is 14 amino acids. Germline CDR1 and CDR2: DFQATT and SNEGSKA (reference sequence). V lost 2 bases to trimming and J lost 3 bases, with 14 bases between them. This CDR3 reads CSARPIRSDYEQYV. The CDR3 coding sequence is TGCAGTGCTAGACCCATTAGGAGCGACTACGAGCAGTACGTC.

This clonotype was seen just once. The chain links TRBV14 to TRBJ1-2; D is uncertain. In germline, CDR1 is SGHDN, CDR2 FVKESK. V dropped 4 bases and J dropped 1 base, with 10 bases sitting between them. This CDR3 is built from 14 residues. CDR3 loop: CASSPRGYNYGYTF. The DNA for the CDR3 is TGTGCCAGCAGCCCGCGGGGATATAACTATGGCTACACCTTC.

The table lists this clonotype with many counts. This chain connects TRBV28 to TRBJ2-3; D perhaps matches TRBD1 (5 bases). The V gene's germline CDR1 is MDHEN and CDR2 SYDVKM. With 2 bases removed from V and 0 bases from J, the gap between germline ends came to 9 bases. The CDR3 contains 15 residues. The CDR3 DNA sequence: TGTGCCAGCAGTTTAATGGGGCGTAGCACAGATACGCAGTATTTT. This translates into CASSLMGRSTDTQYF.